Listed below are T cell receptor beta chains from one sample, sequenced in a study of control samples from healthy donors and cancer patients. Clones were sequenced by immunoSEQ multiplex PCR, and TCRdb holds only the in-frame ones, with some missing. This sample has around 86,000 clones, with 80% to 90% found just once. Specimen: PBMCs. The receptors here all came from a woman in her fifties or sixties with head and neck cancer. CDR3s include the opening cysteine and the closing phenylalanine or tryptophan. A D gene is named only where the DNA matches it firmly. The size entry is marked missing in some rows and otherwise reads once, few, many or a size class.

J gene | D gene | CDR3 length | clone size | V gene | CDR3 DNA | CDR3 protein
TRBJ2-5 | - | 12 | - | TRBV19 | TGTGCCAGTAAGGTTAGTCCAGAGACCCAGTACTTC | CASKVSPETQYF
TRBJ1-1 | TRBD1 | 14 | - | TRBV7-2 | TGTGCCAGCAGCTTACGACAGGGTAACACTGAAGCTTTCTTT | CASSLRQGNTEAFF
TRBJ2-3 | TRBD2 | 20 | once | TRBV12-5 | TGTGCTAGTGGGAGAGGACTAGCGGAATCCCATCTCCTCGGCACAGATACGCAGTATTTT | CASGRGLAESHLLGTDTQYF
TRBJ1-2 | TRBD1 | 15 | - | TRBV30 | TGTGCCTGGAGTAGGAGAACGACAGGGATCGATGGCTACACCTTC | CAWSRRTTGIDGYTF
TRBJ2-1 | - | 14 | - | TRBV5-1 | TGCGCCAGCAGCTTGGACGTCTCCTACAATGAGCAGTTCTTC | CASSLDVSYNEQFF
TRBJ1-2 | - | 12 | - | TRBV28 | TGTGCCAGCACCGGAAGGGTATATGGCTACACCTTC | CASTGRVYGYTF
TRBJ2-3 | TRBD2 | 16 | - | TRBV4-2 | TGTGCCAGCAGCCTTGGGACTAGCGGGAGTGTCGATACGCAGTATTTT | CASSLGTSGSVDTQYF
TRBJ1-1 | - | 14 | few | TRBV3-1/TRBV3-2 | TGTGCCAGCAGCCTAACAGACAGCTTCACTGAAGCTTTCTTT | CASSLTDSFTEAFF
TRBJ2-1 | - | 14 | once | TRBV30 | TGTGCCTGGAGTGGGGACGGACTGGGTAATGAGCAGTTCTTC | CAWSGDGLGNEQFF
TRBJ1-1 | TRBD1 | 15 | - | TRBV6-4 | TGTGCCAGCAGTGGTGACAGGGGAGGGAACACTGAAGCTTTCTTT | CASSGDRGGNTEAFF
TRBJ1-4 | - | 14 | few | TRBV27 | TGTGCCAGCAGTTTTTGGGGGGATAATGAAAAACTGTTTTTT | CASSFWGDNEKLFF
TRBJ2-7 | TRBD2 | 18 | - | TRBV30 | TGTGCCTGGAGTAAAGGACTAGCGGGAGGGCCGTTGTTAAACGAGCAGTACTTC | CAWSKGLAGGPLLNEQYF
TRBJ1-2 | TRBD1 | 15 | - | TRBV14 | TGTGCCAGCAGCCAAGATCCGGGACAGGGATATGGCTACACCTTC | CASSQDPGQGYGYTF
TRBJ2-3 | TRBD1 | 15 | once | TRBV7-9 | TGTGCCAGCAGCCGACGGGACAGATTCACAGATACGCAGTATTTT | CASSRRDRFTDTQYF
TRBJ1-2 | TRBD1 | 16 | once | TRBV4-2 | TGTGCCAGCAGCCAATACTGGACAGGGGAACAGGGTGGCTACACCTTC | CASSQYWTGEQGGYTF
TRBJ2-1 | TRBD1 | 17 | - | TRBV5-1 | TGCGCCAGCAGCTCCTACAGGGGCACTAAAGCCGACAATGAGCAGTTCTTC | CASSSYRGTKADNEQFF
TRBJ2-5 | - | 16 | once | TRBV4-1 | TGCGCCAGCAGCCAAGGGTCGTCGGGGACCAAAGAGACCCAGTACTTC | CASSQGSSGTKETQYF
TRBJ2-3 | - | 15 | - | TRBV6-2/TRBV6-3 | TGTGCCAGCAGTACTCCGGGGTACCCCCCCATTGTGCAGTATTTT | CASSTPGYPPIVQYF
TRBJ1-2 | TRBD1 | 14 | - | TRBV5-4 | TGTGCCAGCAGGCAGACAGGGGGTTCCCGCGGCTACACCTTC | CASRQTGGSRGYTF
TRBJ1-1 | - | 14 | - | TRBV19 | TGTGCCAGTAGTATAGGACAGGAGAACACTGAAGCTTTCTTT | CASSIGQENTEAFF
TRBJ2-6 | - | 19 | - | TRBV7-2 | TGTGCCAGCAGTCTAGCCCGAGGCAGAGGGGGCTCTGGGGCCAACGTCCTGACTTTC | CASSLARGRGGSGANVLTF
TRBJ2-1 | TRBD1 | 16 | - | TRBV24-1 | TGTGCCACCAGTGATTCAGAGGGGGCTACCTACAATGAGCAGTTCTTC | CATSDSEGATYNEQFF
TRBJ2-5 | - | 15 | once | TRBV11-3 | TGTGCCAGCAGCTTGCGGCCCTCCCCCCAAGAGACCCAGTACTTC | CASSLRPSPQETQYF
TRBJ2-3 | - | 15 | - | TRBV6-4 | TGTGCCAGCAGTGTCACGGTCTTTAGCACAGATACGCAGTATTTT | CASSVTVFSTDTQYF
TRBJ2-7 | TRBD2 | 17 | few | TRBV4-1 | TGCGCCAGCAGCCATCCTGGGCTTGGCGGGGGTTCCTACGAGCAGTACTTC | CASSHPGLGGGSYEQYF
TRBJ2-7 | TRBD1 | 15 | - | TRBV5-1 | TGCGCCAGCAGCCTGACCGGGACAGACATCTACGAGCAGTACTTC | CASSLTGTDIYEQYF
TRBJ2-2 | - | 13 | - | TRBV6-2/TRBV6-3 | TGTGCCAGCAGTCTTGTAAACACCGGGGAGCTGTTTTTT | CASSLVNTGELFF
TRBJ1-2 | - | 14 | - | TRBV9 | TGTGCCAGCAGCCCGGAGGCAGGGGCATTTGGCTACACCTTC | CASSPEAGAFGYTF
TRBJ2-1 | TRBD2 | 12 | - | TRBV9 | TGTGCCAGCAGTTTAGCGGGAGGTCGCCGATTCTTC | CASSLAGGRRFF
TRBJ2-3 | - | 13 | - | TRBV28 | TGTGCCAGCAGTTTATTCCGGACAGATACGCAGTATTTT | CASSLFRTDTQYF
TRBJ2-3 | - | 12 | - | TRBV24-1 | TGTGCCACCAGTGAAACTCAGGATCCGCAGTATTTT | CATSETQDPQYF
TRBJ1-1 | TRBD1 | 15 | - | TRBV11-2 | TGTGCCAGCAGCGAAGGTGACAGGGGGGTCGCTGAAGCTTTCTTT | CASSEGDRGVAEAFF
TRBJ2-5 | - | 11 | - | TRBV5-5 | TGTGCCAGCAGCTCTAAAGAGACCCAGTACTTC | CASSSKETQYF
TRBJ1-5 | - | 13 | - | TRBV30 | TGTGCCTGGAGCCCCAGTAGCAATCAGCCCCAGCATTTT | CAWSPSSNQPQHF
TRBJ1-5 | - | 16 | - | TRBV6-1 | TGTGCCAGCAGTGACGACCGTCTTGTTGTTGATCAGCCCCAGCATTTT | CASSDDRLVVDQPQHF
TRBJ2-3 | - | 14 | few | TRBV7-2 | TGTGCCAGCAGCGGGGGGGCGGGACCAGATACGCAGTATTTT | CASSGGAGPDTQYF
TRBJ1-1 | - | 13 | once | TRBV10-3 | TGTGCCATCAGTCGCTCTCAGAACACTGAAGCTTTCTTT | CAISRSQNTEAFF
TRBJ1-1 | TRBD1 | 14 | - | TRBV29-1 | TGCAGCGTCAAGTTAGACAGGGGGCTTACTGAAGCTTTCTTT | CSVKLDRGLTEAFF
TRBJ2-7 | - | 16 | - | TRBV7-9 | TGTGCCAGCAGCCCCGAGGCTACGGGACCCGCGGGGGAGCAGTACTTC | CASSPEATGPAGEQYF
TRBJ2-1 | - | 13 | - | TRBV24-1 | TGTGCCACCAGTGATAATGATTACAATGAGCAGTTCTTC | CATSDNDYNEQFF
TRBJ1-2 | - | 16 | - | TRBV27 | TGTGCCAGCAGTTTATACTCCAACAGGCCAGGGTATGGCTACACCTTC | CASSLYSNRPGYGYTF
TRBJ2-3 | TRBD2 | 18 | once | TRBV30 | TGTGCCTGGAGCAACTTGTTTTTTGGGGGGGACGGAACAGATACGCAGTATTTT | CAWSNLFFGGDGTDTQYF
TRBJ2-1 | - | 14 | once | TRBV28 | TGTGCCAGCAGTATGTGGGCCGTCTACAATGAGCAGTTCTTC | CASSMWAVYNEQFF
TRBJ2-7 | - | 14 | - | TRBV6-5 | TGTGCCAGCAGTTACTCAAGGGGCTACTACGAGCAGTACTTC | CASSYSRGYYEQYF
TRBJ2-1 | - | 12 | - | TRBV6-5 | TGTGCCAGCAGTACCCCCTACAATGAGCAGTTCTTC | CASSTPYNEQFF
TRBJ2-4 | - | 13 | - | TRBV7-2 | TGTGCCACCCCTCGGTCACGACTAAACATTCAGTACTTC | CATPRSRLNIQYF